Listed below are T cell receptor beta chains from one sample, sequenced in a study of T cell responses to AZD1222 COVID-19 vaccine. Clones were read by immunoSEQ multiplex PCR, and TCRdb kept only the in-frame ones, dropping some. The data show about 100,000 clones, around nine tenths seen once. This specimen consisted of peripheral blood, obtained on day 0 of AZD1222 vaccination. The receptor set was obtained from an adult in good health. Both conserved end residues are part of each CDR3. Each record gives: V gene, clone size, D gene, J gene, CDR3 DNA, CDR3 protein. D genes are given only for firm matches. Size tells how often a clone was seen (once, few, many) or the class of an expanded clone, and some rows leave it out.

v_call: TRBV6-5
clone_size: NA
d_call: NA
j_call: TRBJ1-1
cdr3_nt: TGTGCCAGCAGTTACTCGAGGAGCGTGAACACTGAAGCTTTCTTT
cdr3_aa: CASSYSRSVNTEAFF

v_call: TRBV7-9
clone_size: NA
d_call: NA
j_call: TRBJ1-6
cdr3_nt: TGTGCCAGCAGCCCATCAGGGGAATCCTATAATTCACCCCTCCACTTT
cdr3_aa: CASSPSGESYNSPLHF

v_call: TRBV6-6
clone_size: few
d_call: NA
j_call: TRBJ2-3
cdr3_nt: TGTGCCAGCAGGACCGGACAAGCCAACACAGATACGCAGTATTTT
cdr3_aa: CASRTGQANTDTQYF

v_call: TRBV29-1
clone_size: once
d_call: NA
j_call: TRBJ1-1
cdr3_nt: TGCAGCGTCGTTGAGGGGCAAACTGAAGCTTTCTTT
cdr3_aa: CSVVEGQTEAFF

v_call: TRBV10-3
clone_size: NA
d_call: TRBD1
j_call: TRBJ1-6
cdr3_nt: TGTGCCATCAGTAAACAGGGGCAGGATTCACCCCTCCACTTT
cdr3_aa: CAISKQGQDSPLHF

v_call: TRBV18
clone_size: few
d_call: NA
j_call: TRBJ1-5
cdr3_nt: TGTGCCAGCTCAGAAACGGGGGGTCCTCAGCCCCAGCATTTT
cdr3_aa: CASSETGGPQPQHF

v_call: TRBV18
clone_size: NA
d_call: NA
j_call: TRBJ2-3
cdr3_nt: TGTGCCAGCTCGACTAGTCCCGCAGATACGCAGTATTTT
cdr3_aa: CASSTSPADTQYF

v_call: TRBV5-6
clone_size: NA
d_call: NA
j_call: TRBJ1-5
cdr3_nt: TGTGCCAGCAGCTTGGGGGGTTTTCTTCAGCCCCAGCATTTT
cdr3_aa: CASSLGGFLQPQHF

v_call: TRBV19
clone_size: NA
d_call: NA
j_call: TRBJ1-4
cdr3_nt: TGTGCCAGTAGTTGGCAGACAACTAATGAAAAACTGTTTTTT
cdr3_aa: CASSWQTTNEKLFF

v_call: TRBV6-2/TRBV6-3
clone_size: NA
d_call: NA
j_call: TRBJ1-2
cdr3_nt: TGTGCCAGCAGTTATCTGGAAGCTAACTATGGCTACACCTTC
cdr3_aa: CASSYLEANYGYTF

v_call: TRBV4-3
clone_size: NA
d_call: TRBD1
j_call: TRBJ1-1
cdr3_nt: TGCGCCAGCAGCCGGGGACAGGCCCACCTGAACACTGAAGCTTTCTTT
cdr3_aa: CASSRGQAHLNTEAFF

v_call: TRBV6-5
clone_size: few
d_call: NA
j_call: TRBJ1-5
cdr3_nt: TGTGCCAGCAGCCAGGGACACGCCGGGCCCCAGCATTTT
cdr3_aa: CASSQGHAGPQHF

v_call: TRBV7-9
clone_size: NA
d_call: NA
j_call: TRBJ1-4
cdr3_nt: TGTGCCAGCAGCTTTCAGGGATCTGAAAAACTGTTTTTT
cdr3_aa: CASSFQGSEKLFF

v_call: TRBV7-2
clone_size: few
d_call: NA
j_call: TRBJ1-1
cdr3_nt: TGTGCCAGCAGCTTAGACACAGGGTCGCGGGTGAACACTGAAGCTTTCTTT
cdr3_aa: CASSLDTGSRVNTEAFF

v_call: TRBV10-3
clone_size: NA
d_call: NA
j_call: TRBJ1-2
cdr3_nt: TGTGCCATCAGTGAGTCGCTCTACTGGAAGAACTATGGCTACACCTTC
cdr3_aa: CAISESLYWKNYGYTF

v_call: TRBV6-1
clone_size: NA
d_call: NA
j_call: TRBJ2-3
cdr3_nt: TGTGCCAGCAGTGCAGCTTTCCAGGGGAGGGGCACAGATACGCAGTATTTT
cdr3_aa: CASSAAFQGRGTDTQYF

v_call: TRBV7-6
clone_size: NA
d_call: NA
j_call: TRBJ2-5
cdr3_nt: TGTGCCAGCAGCTTATCGACTCCGAGGCGGGAGACCCAGTACTTC
cdr3_aa: CASSLSTPRRETQYF

v_call: TRBV9
clone_size: once
d_call: NA
j_call: TRBJ2-3
cdr3_nt: TGTGCCAGCAGCGTAATGGGGGTCTCTTCAGATACGCAGTATTTT
cdr3_aa: CASSVMGVSSDTQYF

v_call: TRBV19
clone_size: NA
d_call: NA
j_call: TRBJ1-6
cdr3_nt: TGTGCCAGTACAGGCCAGGGGATCGGATCACCCCTCCACTTT
cdr3_aa: CASTGQGIGSPLHF

v_call: TRBV18
clone_size: NA
d_call: TRBD1
j_call: TRBJ2-5
cdr3_nt: TGTGCCAGCTCACCCCGGGACAGGGTAAAGACCCAGTACTTC
cdr3_aa: CASSPRDRVKTQYF

v_call: TRBV5-1
clone_size: NA
d_call: NA
j_call: TRBJ2-1
cdr3_nt: TGCGCCAGCAACCCACCCAGCGGGCCGAGCTCCTACAATGAGCAGTTCTTC
cdr3_aa: CASNPPSGPSSYNEQFF

v_call: TRBV6-5
clone_size: once
d_call: NA
j_call: TRBJ2-7
cdr3_nt: TGTGCCAGCACCTCCGCTTGGGCTAGTTACGAGCAGTACTTC
cdr3_aa: CASTSAWASYEQYF

v_call: TRBV6-2/TRBV6-3
clone_size: once
d_call: NA
j_call: TRBJ2-7
cdr3_nt: TGTGCCAGCAGTTACGGACAGTCTCCTGGCGAGCAGTACTTC
cdr3_aa: CASSYGQSPGEQYF

v_call: TRBV27
clone_size: NA
d_call: TRBD1
j_call: TRBJ2-7
cdr3_nt: TGTGCCAGCAGTTTTAGAACAGGGGGGAATTCCTACGAGCAGTACTTC
cdr3_aa: CASSFRTGGNSYEQYF

v_call: TRBV28
clone_size: NA
d_call: NA
j_call: TRBJ2-3
cdr3_nt: TGTGCCAGCAGATTCAACTGGGGGGGCACAGATACGCAGTATTTT
cdr3_aa: CASRFNWGGTDTQYF

v_call: TRBV28
clone_size: NA
d_call: NA
j_call: TRBJ1-6
cdr3_nt: TGTGCCAGCAGGCCCTCGGAGGGGGTCTTCTCACCCCTCCACTTT
cdr3_aa: CASRPSEGVFSPLHF

v_call: TRBV19
clone_size: NA
d_call: TRBD1
j_call: TRBJ1-1
cdr3_nt: TGTGCCAGTAGTTTACAGGGGGGGAACACTGAAGCTTTCTTT
cdr3_aa: CASSLQGGNTEAFF

v_call: TRBV6-6
clone_size: NA
d_call: TRBD1
j_call: TRBJ1-1
cdr3_nt: TGTGCCAGCAGGCAAACCGGGACAGGCGGGAACACTGAAGCTTTCTTT
cdr3_aa: CASRQTGTGGNTEAFF

v_call: TRBV7-8
clone_size: NA
d_call: NA
j_call: TRBJ1-2
cdr3_nt: TGTGCCAGCAGCTCCATGGGGGCGGTTTCGGATGGCTACACCTTC
cdr3_aa: CASSSMGAVSDGYTF

v_call: TRBV7-3
clone_size: NA
d_call: TRBD1
j_call: TRBJ1-1
cdr3_nt: TGTGCCAGCAGCCCACAGGGGGCGGCGGTCGATGAAGCTTTCTTT
cdr3_aa: CASSPQGAAVDEAFF

v_call: TRBV6-2/TRBV6-3
clone_size: NA
d_call: NA
j_call: TRBJ2-3
cdr3_nt: TGTGCCAGCAGTTATTACGGGGTAGCCACAGATACGCAGTATTTT
cdr3_aa: CASSYYGVATDTQYF

v_call: TRBV6-5
clone_size: NA
d_call: NA
j_call: TRBJ2-1
cdr3_nt: TGTGCCAGCAGTTGGACGGGGGTTTACAATGAGCAGTTCTTC
cdr3_aa: CASSWTGVYNEQFF

v_call: TRBV5-6
clone_size: NA
d_call: TRBD1
j_call: TRBJ1-2
cdr3_nt: TGTGCCAGCAGCTTGGTTCGGGACAGGGGGCTACATGGCTACACCTTC
cdr3_aa: CASSLVRDRGLHGYTF

v_call: TRBV11-2
clone_size: few
d_call: NA
j_call: TRBJ2-1
cdr3_nt: TGTGCCAGCAGCTTAGGATTTGAGGGCAATGAGCAGTTCTTC
cdr3_aa: CASSLGFEGNEQFF

v_call: TRBV7-8
clone_size: many
d_call: TRBD1
j_call: TRBJ1-6
cdr3_nt: TGTGCCAGCAGCGCGGACAGGGCTAATTCACCCCTCCACTTT
cdr3_aa: CASSADRANSPLHF

v_call: TRBV9
clone_size: NA
d_call: NA
j_call: TRBJ1-5
cdr3_nt: TGTGCCAGCAGCGTCGGGCATAGCAATCAGCCCCAGCATTTT
cdr3_aa: CASSVGHSNQPQHF

v_call: TRBV6-2/TRBV6-3
clone_size: NA
d_call: NA
j_call: TRBJ1-1
cdr3_nt: TGTGCCAGCAGTTACTCGGGGCAGGGCCGTACTCGAGCTTTCTTT
cdr3_aa: CASSYSGQGRTRAFF

v_call: TRBV3-1/TRBV3-2
clone_size: NA
d_call: NA
j_call: TRBJ1-5
cdr3_nt: TGTGCCAGCAGCCAAGAGTATAGGAGCAATCAGCCCCAGCATTTT
cdr3_aa: CASSQEYRSNQPQHF

v_call: TRBV12-5
clone_size: NA
d_call: NA
j_call: TRBJ2-1
cdr3_nt: TGTGCTAGTGGTTACGAACCCGGGACTGGGCTGATCAATGAGCAGTTCTTC
cdr3_aa: CASGYEPGTGLINEQFF

v_call: TRBV5-8
clone_size: NA
d_call: NA
j_call: TRBJ2-2
cdr3_nt: TGTGCCAGCAGCTTGGTCAGGGGAGCCGGGGAGCTGTTTTTT
cdr3_aa: CASSLVRGAGELFF

v_call: TRBV6-5
clone_size: NA
d_call: NA
j_call: TRBJ2-5
cdr3_nt: TGTGCCAGCAGTTACTCTCTAGCGTCGGAGACCCAGTACTTC
cdr3_aa: CASSYSLASETQYF

v_call: TRBV4-1
clone_size: NA
d_call: NA
j_call: TRBJ2-7
cdr3_nt: TGCGCCAGCAGCCAAATCTCGGCTGCAACCTACGAGCAGTACTTC
cdr3_aa: CASSQISAATYEQYF

v_call: TRBV6-5
clone_size: NA
d_call: TRBD1
j_call: TRBJ1-2
cdr3_nt: TGTGCCAGCAGCCCCGGACAGGGGGGCTATGGCTACACCTTC
cdr3_aa: CASSPGQGGYGYTF

v_call: TRBV13
clone_size: NA
d_call: TRBD1
j_call: TRBJ2-7
cdr3_nt: TGTGCCAGCGGCTACAGGGGGTTGAACTCCTACGAGCAGTACTTC
cdr3_aa: CASGYRGLNSYEQYF

v_call: TRBV5-4
clone_size: NA
d_call: NA
j_call: TRBJ2-3
cdr3_nt: TGTGCCAGCAGCTTGGCACAGAGCTCGGATACGCAGTATTTT
cdr3_aa: CASSLAQSSDTQYF

v_call: TRBV6-5
clone_size: NA
d_call: NA
j_call: TRBJ1-4
cdr3_nt: TGTGCCAGCAGTACAGGGCGGGGTAATGAAAAACTGTTTTTT
cdr3_aa: CASSTGRGNEKLFF

v_call: TRBV24-1
clone_size: NA
d_call: NA
j_call: TRBJ2-3
cdr3_nt: TGTGCCACCAGTGATTTGGCTAGCTTTACGCAGTATTTT
cdr3_aa: CATSDLASFTQYF

v_call: TRBV18
clone_size: NA
d_call: TRBD1
j_call: TRBJ2-1
cdr3_nt: TGTGCCAGCTCACCCTCGTTGGGACAGCCCTACAATGAGCAGTTCTTC
cdr3_aa: CASSPSLGQPYNEQFF

v_call: TRBV7-2
clone_size: NA
d_call: TRBD1
j_call: TRBJ1-2
cdr3_nt: TGTGCCAGCAGCTCGTTCGACAGGGATGGTGACTATGGCTACACCTTC
cdr3_aa: CASSSFDRDGDYGYTF

v_call: TRBV27
clone_size: NA
d_call: NA
j_call: TRBJ2-2
cdr3_nt: TGTGCCAGCAGCTTCCAGACAGGGAACACCGGGGAGCTGTTTTTT
cdr3_aa: CASSFQTGNTGELFF

v_call: TRBV7-9
clone_size: NA
d_call: TRBD1
j_call: TRBJ1-5
cdr3_nt: TGTGCCAGCAGCTTAGGGGACAGATATCAGCCCCAGCATTTT
cdr3_aa: CASSLGDRYQPQHF

v_call: TRBV7-2
clone_size: NA
d_call: NA
j_call: TRBJ2-1
cdr3_nt: TGTGCCAGCAGCTTAGGGGTCGGTCGTGAGCAGTTCTTC
cdr3_aa: CASSLGVGREQFF

v_call: TRBV6-2/TRBV6-3
clone_size: NA
d_call: TRBD2
j_call: TRBJ2-1
cdr3_nt: TGTGCCAGCAGTGGGACTAGCGGCTCCCGACGGAATGAGCAGTTCTTC
cdr3_aa: CASSGTSGSRRNEQFF